The clone carrying this TCR beta chain was counted once. In the original workflow: Quantification of nucleated cells was approximated via reference gene primer amplification. The protocol was immunoSEQ multiplex PCR, while the TCRdb copy is restricted to in-frame clones and leaves out a portion. V and J calls and clone size are those listed in that table; D and trimming were worked out from the DNA. The data hold 250,000 to 350,000 clones, with 85% to 90% observed a single time. These data come from a study of blood T cell repertoires in COVID-19. Study-wide background: The cDNA or gDNA used as material had been derived from T cells, B-cell-depleted T cells, or PBMCs.

The CDR3 totals 16 residues. V lost 3 bases to trimming and J lost 2 bases, with 14 bases between them. The germline V gene encodes CDR1 MNHNS and CDR2 SASEGT. Sequenced sample: peripheral blood. This clonotype was sampled from a young man with acute or convalescent COVID-19. The chain uses TRBV6-1 and TRBJ1-5; possible D gene TRBD1, 5 bases. The CDR3 DNA is TGTGCCAGCAGTGACCTCCTGGAAGGGGGCAATCAGCCCCAGCATTTT. Translating gives CASSDLLEGGNQPQHF.